Shown below are 24 T cell receptor beta chains from a single sample sequenced in a study of cytomegalovirus exposure and HLA in healthy donors. PCR involved 60 Vbeta and 13 Jbeta primers. Generated by immunoSEQ multiplex PCR, the TCRdb table keeps only in-frame clones and is missing some. Here the sample spans approximately 150,000 clones, about three quarters being singletons. The sequencing sample was made of PBMCs. These TCRs come from a woman aged 40 to 49 in good health and CMV-seropositive.

The chain combines TRBV5-6 with TRBJ2-3; 8 bases match TRBD2. The CDR3 is 15 residues long. Germline values: CDR1 SGHDT, CDR2 YYEEEE. The V gene end was trimmed by 4 bases and the J gene end by 5 bases; junction bases not matched to a gene: 9. The CDR3 bases are TGTGCCAGCAGCCCCCGGGGTAGCGGGGTAGATACGCAGTATTTT. Residues: CASSPRGSGVDTQYF.

The rearrangement links TRBV29-1 to TRBJ2-5; a possible D gene is TRBD2 (6 bases). The CDR3 is made up of 14 amino acids. Germline loops: CDR1 SQVTM, CDR2 ANQGSEA. Trimming shortened V by 1 base and J by 1 base, and 10 bases separated the two germline ends. The chain's CDR3 is CSVEVGGTQETQYF. The CDR3 DNA reads TGCAGCGTTGAAGTAGGAGGGACCCAAGAGACCCAGTACTTC.

Worth noting for this clone: Other nucleotide sequences from this sample produce the same CDR3. The chain joins TRBV19 to TRBJ2-7; 9 nucleotides agree with TRBD2. V shed 4 bases and J 6 bases; nucleotides not matched to a gene: 4. Germline V gives CDR1 LNHDA, CDR2 SQIVND (reference sequence). The CDR3 consists of 13 residues. The DNA of the CDR3 is TGTGCCAGTAGTACACAAGCGGGGGGCGAGCAGTACTTC. Its protein product is CASSTQAGGEQYF.

The rearrangement uses TRBV28 and TRBJ2-7; 7 bases map to TRBD1. The CDR3 is 14 residues long. Germline CDR1 reads MDHEN; CDR2 reads SYDVKM. Trimming cost V 5 bases and J 4 bases; bases outside gene matches: 8. The CDR3 nucleotides read TGTGCCAGCAGTCTCATCTCGGACAGGTACGAGCAGTACTTC. Amino acids: CASSLISDRYEQYF.

J is TRBJ2-5 and V is TRBV7-7, with D possibly matching TRBD2 (5 bases). The CDR3 has 15 residues. CDR1 is SSHAT, CDR2 FNYEAQ, per germline (reference sequence). V dropped 5 bases and J dropped 2 bases, with 15 bases sitting between them. CDR3 loop: CASSPRPGKQETQYF. In nucleotides, the CDR3 is TGTGCCAGCAGCCCCCGGCCGGGGAAACAAGAGACCCAGTACTTC.

The chain recombines TRBV30 with TRBJ2-2; possible D gene TRBD2, 5 bases. V lost 4 bases to trimming and J lost 8 bases, with 8 bases between them. The CDR3 is made up of 11 amino acids. Germline loops: CDR1 GTSNPN, CDR2 SVGIG (reference sequence). The chain's CDR3 is CAWMGGGELFF. The CDR3 DNA reads as TGTGCCTGGATGGGCGGGGGGGAGCTGTTTTTT.

The rearrangement uses TRBV7-2 and TRBJ1-6, with 7 nucleotides matching TRBD1. The CDR3 runs to 14 residues. Germline V lookup: CDR1 SGHTA, CDR2 FQGNSA. Germline trimming cut 5 bases from V and 8 bases from J; bases unmatched to any gene: 6. This chain's CDR3 is CASSRQGPDSPLHF. The CDR3 bases are TGTGCCAGCAGCCGACAGGGACCCGATTCACCCCTCCACTTT. Filled out from reference TRBV7-2 and TRBJ1-6, the complete variable domain reads GAGVSQSPSNKVTEKGKDVELRCDPISGHTALYWYRQSLGQGLEFLIYFQGNSAPDKSGLPSDRFSAERTGGSVSTLTIQRTQQEDSAVYLCASSRQGPDSPLHFGNGTRLTVT.

This clone turned up a few times. The rearrangement uses TRBV4-3 and TRBJ1-1, with D possibly matching TRBD1 (5 bases). Germline loops: CDR1 LGHNA, CDR2 YSLEER. The V gene lost 3 bases and the J gene lost 5 bases, with 16 bases spanning the gap. The CDR3 loop spans 15 amino acids. The CDR3: CASSQQTRVGTEAFF. In DNA, the CDR3 is TGCGCCAGCAGCCAGCAAACCAGGGTGGGAACTGAAGCTTTCTTT.

The chain employs TRBV7-8 and TRBJ1-2; 7 bases line up with TRBD1. From germline, CDR1 is SGHVS and CDR2 FQNEAQ. V was clipped by 0 bases and J by 2 bases; unmatched bases: 0. CDR3 length: 14 residues. In nucleotides, the CDR3 is TGTGCCAGCAGCTTAGCAGGGGGCAACTATGGCTACACCTTC. This encodes CASSLAGGNYGYTF.

The V and J genes are TRBV11-2 and TRBJ2-1, with 10 nucleotides matching TRBD2. The CDR3 extends over 17 amino acids. Germline CDR1 is SGHAT and CDR2 is FQNNGV. Trimming removed 5 bases from V and 0 bases from J; junction bases left unmatched: 7. CDR3 sequence: CASSHTSGATSYNEQFF. DNA of the CDR3: TGTGCCAGCAGCCACACTAGCGGGGCGACCTCCTACAATGAGCAGTTCTTC.

The CDR3 DNA reads TGTGCCAGCAGCCAGGGGAGGACCCAGTACTTC. This codes for CASSQGRTQYF. This chain uses TRBV6-6 with TRBJ2-5; D possibly corresponds to TRBD1 (6 bases). This CDR3 comprises 11 residues. CDR1 is MNHNY, CDR2 SVGAGI, per germline (reference sequence). V gave up 6 bases and J gave up 7 bases, with 9 bases separating them.

The chain has TRBV5-4 and TRBJ1-1, with TRBD1 matching 9 bases. V lost 5 bases, J lost 4 bases, and 6 bases stayed unmatched. Germline loops: CDR1 SGHNT, CDR2 YYREEE (reference sequence). CDR3 length: 14 amino acids. CDR3 protein: CASRRDRGITEAFF. CDR3 nucleotide sequence: TGTGCCAGCAGACGCGACAGGGGGATCACTGAAGCTTTCTTT.

The J gene is TRBJ1-4, the V gene TRBV6-5, with D perhaps TRBD1 (6 bases). Germline CDR1 reads MNHEY; CDR2 reads SVGAGI. Trimming took off 4 bases at V and 3 bases at J, with 12 bases between the two ends. The CDR3 has 15 residues. The CDR3 sequence: CASSFRTAPNEKLFF. The CDR3 nucleotides are TGTGCCAGCAGTTTCCGGACAGCTCCTAATGAAAAACTGTTTTTT.

This clone was recorded once. This rearrangement joins TRBV28 to TRBJ1-3; D unclear. Germline loops: CDR1 MDHEN, CDR2 SYDVKM. Trimming removed 7 bases from V and 0 bases from J, with 16 bases in between. The CDR3 runs to 16 residues. The CDR3 sequence is CASTDTTLGSGNTIYF. The CDR3 nucleotides are TGTGCCAGCACAGACACCACATTGGGCTCTGGAAACACCATATATTTT. The full variable domain, its missing parts supplied by reference TRBV28 and TRBJ1-3, is DVKVTQSSRYLVKRTGEKVFLECVQDMDHENMFWYRQDPGLGLRLIYFSYDVKMKEKGDIPEGYSVSREKKERFSLILESASTNQTSMYLCASTDTTLGSGNTIYFGEGSWLTVV.

The chain is built from TRBV7-2 and TRBJ2-7, with 8 bases aligning to TRBD2. The germline CDR1 and CDR2 sequences are SGHTA and FQGNSA. This CDR3 contains 16 residues. The junction had 15 bases not matched to a gene; V was cut back by 5 bases and J by 6 bases. The CDR3 reads CASSGDSSGPDREQYF. In DNA form, the CDR3 reads TGTGCCAGCAGCGGAGATTCTAGCGGGCCCGACCGCGAGCAGTACTTC.

The chain uses TRBV18 and TRBJ2-1; D is uncertain. Trimming removed 3 bases from V and 12 bases from J, with 21 bases in between. This CDR3 contains 15 residues. Germline lookup yields CDR1 KGHSH and CDR2 LQKENI. Here the CDR3 DNA reads TGTGCCAGCTCACCTCCCAGTGCCTCCTCTCCGGGGCAGTTCTTC. Translation gives CASSPPSASSPGQFF.

This clone came up once. The genes are TRBV7-2 and TRBJ2-1, with D uncertain. The CDR3 contains 14 residues. V lost 5 bases and J 4 bases, leaving 12 bases between the germline ends. Germline assignment: CDR1 SGHTA and CDR2 FQGNSA. CDR3 region: CASSAQLVYNEQFF. As DNA, the CDR3 is TGTGCCAGCAGCGCCCAGCTAGTTTACAATGAGCAGTTCTTC.

This chain joins TRBV6-5 and TRBJ2-7; TRBD1 matches 7 bases. J was trimmed by 0 bases and V by 0 bases; bases with no gene match: 5. Per the germline V gene, CDR1 is MNHEY and CDR2 is SVGAGI. The CDR3 is 16 residues long. CDR3: CASSYSRTGPSYEQYF. CDR3 nucleotide sequence: TGTGCCAGCAGTTACTCCAGGACAGGACCCTCCTACGAGCAGTACTTC.

V gene TRBV19 combines with J gene TRBJ2-7, with D possibly being TRBD1 (5 bases). The germline V gene encodes CDR1 LNHDA and CDR2 SQIVND (reference sequence). Between the trimmed V and J ends, which lost 3 bases and 3 bases, there was a span of 9 bases. The CDR3 runs 13 residues. The CDR3 region has the DNA TGTGCCAGTAGTATGGGGCAGCTCTACGAGCAGTACTTC. It translates to CASSMGQLYEQYF.

This clone has just a few counts. The V and J genes are TRBV4-2 and TRBJ2-1; D gene ambiguous. The CDR3 consists of 13 residues. V was clipped by 2 bases and J by 6 bases, with 8 bases between them. Germline CDR1 is LGHNA and CDR2 is YNFKEQ. The CDR3, as DNA: TGTGCCAGCAGCCAAAATAGTGGCAATGAGCAGTTCTTC. Residues: CASSQNSGNEQFF.

This clone was recorded only once. Germline is not matched at one junction end, which may reflect a read error. The gene calls are TRBV7-9 and TRBJ2-7, with D tentatively TRBD2 (6 bases). Germline loops: CDR1 SEHNR, CDR2 FQNEAQ (reference sequence). The CDR3 is 12 amino acids. CDR3 in DNA: TGTTCCAGCAGCCAGGGACTCTACGAGCAGTACTTC. Protein product: CSSSQGLYEQYF.

This chain uses TRBV4-3 with TRBJ2-2; D might be TRBD2 (7 bases). Germline-derived CDR1 and CDR2 are LGHNA and YSLEER. This CDR3 has 15 residues. Trimming stripped 1 base from V and 6 bases from J, with 12 bases between. The CDR3 nucleotides are TGCGCCAGCAGCCAAGCCAGGGAGGGGGCCGGGGAGCTGTTTTTT. Translated, it gives CASSQAREGAGELFF.

The chain links TRBV19 to TRBJ1-5, with D maybe TRBD1 (5 bases). V lost 3 bases and J 3 bases, leaving 9 bases between the germline ends. This CDR3 spans 14 amino acids. The germline V gene has CDR1 LNHDA and CDR2 SQIVND (reference sequence). The CDR3 DNA follows: TGTGCCAGTAGTATTGCAGGGAACAATCAGCCCCAGCATTTT. This codes for CASSIAGNNQPQHF.

This clone was counted between two and nine times. The genes are TRBV6-6 and TRBJ2-1; D gene uncertain. Trimming left V 5 bases short and J 4 bases short, with 3 bases between. CDR1 MNHNY and CDR2 SVGAGI come from the germline V gene (reference sequence). This CDR3 contains 11 residues. The CDR3 protein is CASSPYNEQFF. DNA for the CDR3: TGTGCCAGCAGTCCGTACAATGAGCAGTTCTTC.